The next 3 T cell receptor beta chains were all read from a single sample in a study of regulatory T cells in long-lasting Graves disease. Through Arm-PCR of CDR3 regions and iRepertoire HTBI primers, TCR beta libraries were built. TCRdb reprocessed the multiplex PCR reads via MiXCR and lists one record per CDR3 protein. This sample carries just over 600,000 distinct CDR3 sequences, 16% of them seen once, and the ten largest clones take about 18%. Time point specified: newly diagnosed GD, antithyroid drugs for less than 3 months. Preparation of the TCR library used RNA extracted from PBMCs. These data were also reused for a study on T cells in Graves' hyperthyroidism and ophthalmopathy.

Source: peripheral blood mononuclear cells (PBMCs), taken at new diagnosis, from a patient treated with antithyroid drugs. All receptors come from a woman aged 25 to 39 with Graves disease.

This chain uses TRBV7-9 with TRBJ2-7, with D perhaps matching TRBD1 or TRBD2 (5 bases each). V was trimmed by 4 bases and J by 5 bases, leaving 21 bases between them. The germline V gene encodes CDR1 SEHNR and CDR2 FQNEAQ (reference sequence). The CDR3 is made up of 16 amino acids. The CDR3: CASSSLPGRGIHEQYF. CDR3 in DNA: TGTGCCAGCAGCTCACTTCCGGGACGGGGTATCCACGAGCAGTACTTC.

The chain carries TRBV3-1 and TRBJ2-3; D tentatively fits TRBD1 or TRBD2 (5 bases each). V was pared by 8 bases and J by 5 bases, with 8 bases between. CDR3 length: 11 residues. Looked up from germline, CDR1 is LGHDT and CDR2 is YNNKEL (reference sequence). The CDR3 DNA reads as TGTGCCAGCCTGGGGGTAGATACGCAGTATTTT. Translation: CASLGVDTQYF.

This clonotype was picked up many times. The chain uses TRBV25-1 and TRBJ2-3; 7 bases are a match to TRBD1. There are 16 residues in the CDR3. Germline CDR1 is MGHDK and CDR2 is SYGVNS. The trim removed 0 bases at V and 1 base at J, leaving 4 bases unmatched. The CDR3 DNA reads TGTGCCAGCAGTGAATATCGGACAGGACGCACAGATACGCAGTATTTT. Its protein product is CASSEYRTGRTDTQYF.